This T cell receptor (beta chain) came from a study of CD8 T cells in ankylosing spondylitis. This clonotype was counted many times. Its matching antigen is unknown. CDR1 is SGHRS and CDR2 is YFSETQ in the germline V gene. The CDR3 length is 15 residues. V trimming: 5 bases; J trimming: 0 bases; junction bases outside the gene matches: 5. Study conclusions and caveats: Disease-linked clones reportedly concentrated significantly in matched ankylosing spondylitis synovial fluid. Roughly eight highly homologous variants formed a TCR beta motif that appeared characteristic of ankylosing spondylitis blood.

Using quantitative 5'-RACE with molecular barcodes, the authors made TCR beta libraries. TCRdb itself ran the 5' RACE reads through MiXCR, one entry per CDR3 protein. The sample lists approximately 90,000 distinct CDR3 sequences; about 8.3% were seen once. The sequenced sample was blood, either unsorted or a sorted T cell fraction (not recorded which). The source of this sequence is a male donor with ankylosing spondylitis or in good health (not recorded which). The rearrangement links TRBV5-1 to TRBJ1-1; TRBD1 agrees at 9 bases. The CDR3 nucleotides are TGCGCCAGCAGTAGACAGGGGGATATGAACACTGAAGCTTTCTTT. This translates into CASSRQGDMNTEAFF.